These 24 T cell receptor beta chains originate from one sample sequenced in a study of cytomegalovirus exposure and HLA in healthy donors. It was with 60 Vbeta and 13 Jbeta primers that the PCR ran. The method was immunoSEQ multiplex PCR; TCRdb's version includes in-frame clones alone and lacks a portion of them. The sample table includes some 84,000 clones. Sequencing was carried out using PBMCs. The source is a man aged 50-60 years in good health and CMV-seronegative.

This chain uses TRBV7-9 with TRBJ1-2; 7 bases are shared with TRBD1. Losses at the gene ends were 2 bases for V and 7 bases for J; bases not matched to a gene: 4. Germline CDR1 is SEHNR and CDR2 is FQNEAQ (reference sequence). This CDR3 contains 13 residues. The CDR3 coding sequence is TGTGCCAGCAGCTTACTCGAGGGGGCTGGCTACACCTTC. Its translation: CASSLLEGAGYTF. Full variable domain (remainder filled in from reference TRBV7-9 and TRBJ1-2): DTGVSQNPRHKITKRGQNVTFRCDPISEHNRLYWYRQTLGQGPEFLTYFQNEAQLEKSRLLSDRFSAERPKGSFSTLEIQRTEQGDSAMYLCASSLLEGAGYTFGSGTRLTVV.

V gene TRBV27 combines with J gene TRBJ2-7, with a possible D match to TRBD1 (7 bases). The germline V and J ends were trimmed by 6 bases and 2 bases, with 14 bases remaining between them. This CDR3 is 14 amino acids long. Germline V gene data show CDR1 as MNHEY and CDR2 as SMNVEV (reference sequence). Here the CDR3 reads CASRTQGGPYEQYF. The CDR3 bases are TGTGCCAGCAGAACTCAGGGGGGTCCCTACGAGCAGTACTTC.

The V and J genes are TRBV4-2 and TRBJ2-3; 9 nucleotides line up with TRBD2. This CDR3 is built from 19 residues. V trimming: 1 base; J trimming: 2 bases; junction bases outside the gene matches: 13. Germline-derived CDR1 and CDR2 are LGHNA and YNFKEQ. The CDR3 protein is CASSQAPAGGLSLTDTQYF. DNA for the CDR3: TGTGCCAGCAGCCAAGCGCCTGCGGGGGGGCTTTCCCTCACAGATACGCAGTATTTT.

This chain joins TRBV4-2 and TRBJ1-1; the D is unclear. Between the trimmed V and J ends, which lost 1 base and 7 bases, there was a span of 13 bases. This CDR3 region has 14 residues. CDR1 LGHNA and CDR2 YNFKEQ come from the germline V gene. CDR3 protein: CASSQAREGFEAFF. The CDR3 DNA reads TGTGCCAGCAGCCAAGCTCGGGAAGGATTTGAAGCTTTCTTT.

The V gene is TRBV6-5, the J gene TRBJ2-1; 8 bases agree with TRBD2. From germline, CDR1 is MNHEY and CDR2 SVGAGI. The V segment lost 7 bases and the J segment 6 bases; nucleotides outside the gene matches: 8. The CDR3 is 14 residues long. The chain's CDR3 is CASTRTSFSNEQFF. Here the CDR3 DNA reads TGTGCCAGCACCAGGACTAGCTTCAGCAATGAGCAGTTCTTC.

The chain recombines TRBV19 with TRBJ1-1, with D tentatively TRBD1 (6 bases). V lost 8 bases and J lost 5, with 18 bases in between. This CDR3 has 14 amino acids. Germline V gene data show CDR1 as LNHDA and CDR2 as SQIVND (reference sequence). CDR3 in amino acids: CASGTPPARTEAFF. Written as DNA, the CDR3 is TGTGCCAGTGGGACACCCCCAGCGAGAACTGAAGCTTTCTTT.

The rearrangement joins TRBV13 to TRBJ2-2; TRBD2 aligns across 10 bases. The CDR3 is 20 amino acids. J gave up 0 bases and V 5 bases, and 15 bases lay outside the gene matches. Per the germline V gene, CDR1 is PRHDT and CDR2 is FYEKMQ (reference sequence). CDR3 region: CASSLRMYILAGANTGELFF. The CDR3, as DNA: TGTGCCAGCAGCCTACGGATGTACATCCTAGCGGGGGCGAACACCGGGGAGCTGTTTTTT.

The chain is built from TRBV7-3 and TRBJ2-5; 10 positions match TRBD2. The length of the CDR3 is 15 residues. Trimming removed 3 bases from V and 5 bases from J; junction bases left unmatched: 6. Germline-derived CDR1 and CDR2 are SGHTA and FQGTGA. The CDR3 DNA reads as TGTGCCAGCAGCTTGACTAGCGGGTCAGGGGAGACCCAGTACTTC. Encoded protein: CASSLTSGSGETQYF.

This chain connects TRBV2 to TRBJ2-6; TRBD1 might be the D (5 bases). The CDR3 extends over 15 amino acids. Germline lookup yields CDR1 SNHLY and CDR2 FYNNEI. Trimming stripped 4 bases from V and 4 bases from J, with 11 bases between. CDR3 coding DNA: TGTGCCAGCAGTGCTCAGGGAACGGGGGCCAACGTCCTGACTTTC. Translation: CASSAQGTGANVLTF. Together with reference TRBV2 and TRBJ2-6, the CDR3 gives the full variable domain: EPEVTQTPSHQVTQMGQEVILRCVPISNHLYFYWYRQILGQKVEFLVSFYNNEISEKSEIFDDQFSVERPDGSNFTLKIRSTKLEDSAMYFCASSAQGTGANVLTFGAGSRLTVL.

The chain uses TRBV18 and TRBJ1-1; D is perhaps TRBD1 (5 bases). Germline V gene sequence: CDR1 KGHSH, CDR2 LQKENI. The CDR3 has 15 amino acids. The V gene lost 3 bases and the J gene lost 2 bases, with 13 bases spanning the gap. CDR3 in amino acids: CASSPPPTENTEAFF. CDR3 DNA: TGTGCCAGCTCACCCCCCCCGACAGAAAACACTGAAGCTTTCTTT.

This chain uses TRBV28 with TRBJ2-7; 9 bases are a match to TRBD1. This CDR3 has 17 residues. Germline values: CDR1 MDHEN, CDR2 SYDVKM. Trimming took 3 bases from V and 3 from J; bases not matched to a gene: 12. The CDR3 spells CASSFTGGGHGFYEQYF. CDR3 DNA sequence: TGTGCCAGCAGTTTTACAGGGGGCGGCCATGGATTCTACGAGCAGTACTTC.

This rearrangement joins TRBV7-6 to TRBJ1-3; D not resolved. V lost 1 base and J 3 bases, leaving 10 bases between the germline ends. There are 15 residues in the CDR3. Per the germline V gene, CDR1 is SGHVS and CDR2 is FNYEAQ. DNA of the CDR3: TGTGCCAGCAGCTTAGGACGGGGAGTTGGAAACACCATATATTTT. Translation gives CASSLGRGVGNTIYF. Variable domain in full (rest from reference TRBV7-6 and TRBJ1-3): GAGVSQSPRYKVTKRGQDVALRCDPISGHVSLYWYRQALGQGPEFLTYFNYEAQQDKSGLPNDRFSAERPEGSISTLTIQRTEQRDSAMYRCASSLGRGVGNTIYFGEGSWLTVV.

The chain recombines TRBV9 with TRBJ1-2; D is ambiguous. This CDR3 has 15 residues. Deletions cut 4 bases from V and 3 bases from J, with 16 bases between. Germline-derived CDR1 and CDR2 are SGDLS and YYNGEE. The CDR3 reads CASSPIVGRDYGYTF. The CDR3 DNA reads as TGTGCCAGCAGCCCGATTGTGGGCCGTGACTATGGCTACACCTTC.

The J gene is TRBJ2-5, the V gene TRBV5-1; TRBD2 agrees at 7 bases. The CDR3 length is 16 residues. V shed 3 bases and J 0 bases; nucleotides not matched to a gene: 8. CDR1 and CDR2 from the germline V gene are SGHRS and YFSETQ. CDR3 in amino acids: CASSWVSRGNQETQYF. As DNA, the CDR3 is TGCGCCAGCAGCTGGGTCTCGCGGGGGAACCAAGAGACCCAGTACTTC.

The chain couples TRBV6-6 to TRBJ1-4, with D unresolved. Germline loops: CDR1 MNHNY, CDR2 SVGAGI (reference sequence). Trimming cost V 7 bases and J 7 bases, with 13 bases left between them. The CDR3 is 13 amino acids. CDR3 bases: TGTGCCAGCAAAACGGACTTAACTGAAAAACTGTTTTTT. This gives the protein CASKTDLTEKLFF.

The CDR3 DNA is TGTGCCAGTACCTTAGCGAGCCGCACTAATGAAAAACTGTTTTTT. It encodes CASTLASRTNEKLFF. The chain links TRBV19 to TRBJ1-4; D not certain. Trimming stripped 7 bases from V and 2 bases from J, with 14 bases between. Germline loops: CDR1 LNHDA, CDR2 SQIVND (reference sequence). This CDR3 region has 15 residues.

The chain has TRBV29-1 and TRBJ2-3; D call uncertain. Trimming cost V 2 bases and J 2 bases, with 14 bases left between them. Germline lookup yields CDR1 SQVTM and CDR2 ANQGSEA. The CDR3 totals 15 residues. This CDR3 reads CSVESNRYLTDTQYF. CDR3 DNA: TGCAGCGTTGAATCAAACCGGTATCTCACAGATACGCAGTATTTT.

The gene calls are TRBV2 and TRBJ2-3; D might be TRBD1 (5 bases). Germline-derived CDR1 and CDR2 are SNHLY and FYNNEI. CDR3 length equals 15 residues. V was trimmed by 5 bases and J by 0 bases, leaving 12 bases between them. The CDR3, as DNA: TGTGCCAGCAGTAAAAGGGGTGCTAGCACAGATACGCAGTATTTT. It yields the protein CASSKRGASTDTQYF.

The V gene is TRBV19, the J gene TRBJ1-5, with D uncertain. Germline loops: CDR1 LNHDA, CDR2 SQIVND (reference sequence). V was shortened by 4 bases and J by 2 bases, with 15 bases between the two germline ends. The CDR3 is 16 amino acids. CDR3 coding DNA: TGTGCCAGTAGTACTCATTCCGACACCGGCAATCAGCCCCAGCATTTT. It translates to CASSTHSDTGNQPQHF.

This CDR3 is CASSLAASRTSSRGYTF. As DNA, the CDR3 is TGCGCCAGCAGCTTGGCCGCCTCCCGGACGTCTAGCAGAGGCTACACCTTC. The chain employs TRBV5-1 and TRBJ1-2; D is ambiguous. Germline CDR1 is SGHRS and CDR2 is YFSETQ. The CDR3 totals 17 residues. V was shortened by 0 bases and J by 8 bases, with 23 bases between the two germline ends.

This chain uses TRBV6-5 with TRBJ1-3; TRBD1 matches at 7 bases. The CDR3 length is 15 residues. After removal of 3 bases from V and 2 bases from J, the junction contained 4 bases not matched to a gene. Germline V lookup: CDR1 MNHEY, CDR2 SVGAGI. The DNA of the CDR3 is TGTGCCAGCAGTTATGACAGGGCAACTGGAAACACCATATATTTT. Encoded protein: CASSYDRATGNTIYF.

The chain uses TRBV28 and TRBJ2-3, with 11 bases that match TRBD1. This CDR3 spans 19 amino acids. V dropped 4 bases and J dropped 5; count of bases not matched to a gene: 17. CDR1 MDHEN and CDR2 SYDVKM come from the germline V gene. The CDR3 DNA reads TGTGCCAGCAGTTCTCGTCTCGGGACAGGGGGGGCGAATCTAGATACGCAGTATTTT. It specifies CASSSRLGTGGANLDTQYF.

The chain combines TRBV4-1 with TRBJ1-2; 10 nucleotides align to TRBD1. The germline gives CDR1 MGHRA, CDR2 YSYEKL. V trimming: 4 bases; J trimming: 5 bases; junction bases outside the gene matches: 7. This CDR3 contains 15 residues. CDR3 protein: CASSRPGTGVYGYTF. For the CDR3, the DNA is TGCGCCAGCAGCCGACCCGGGACAGGGGTATATGGCTACACCTTC.

The chain links TRBV5-8 to TRBJ1-2; a weak D match, TRBD1 (6 bases). In germline, CDR1 is SGHTS, CDR2 YDEGEE. This CDR3 is built from 14 residues. The ends were cut back, 0 bases at V and 4 bases at J, with 10 bases in the middle. The CDR3 bases are TGTGCCAGCAGCTTGGGAGACAGGCGCTATGGCTACACCTTC. It yields the protein CASSLGDRRYGYTF.